This T cell receptor (beta chain) was retrieved from a study of cytomegalovirus exposure and HLA in healthy donors (dated by TCRdb to 2016 to 2017). About the full investigation: In an earlier analysis of roughly 590 of the donors, 276 Gb of sequence data and approximately 100 million unique TCR beta sequences from roughly 190 million T cells were reported. Every repertoire in the discovery cohort had been generated on one and the same sequencing platform. A later genetic analysis used genome-wide SNP genotypes for about 65% of the roughly 700 donors, treating that subset as a discovery cohort. Both class I and class II loci were covered by HLA typing, at four-digit resolution. The study profiled the T cell repertoires of more than 500 subjects by immunosequencing and related them to cytomegalovirus serostatus. Several DR-DQ haplotypes were handled as single units for association and clustering, since linkage in the cohort was strong. Rather than using new phenotypic data, the later analysis identified candidate immune exposures from TCR beta sequences and from how often those sequences occurred across donors. In an earlier analysis of 587 of the donors, high-throughput TCR beta sequencing was used to judge whether each TCR beta V gene segment behaved as functional or pseudogenic. A later analysis re-analyzed previously published TCR beta repertoires from 666 donors and added high-resolution HLA genotyping to study TCR occurrence patterns. On average, around 240,000 unique TCR beta nucleotide sequences were sequenced per donor among about 400 genotyped donors of the cohort, with roughly 18% of those sequences being non-productive. Of the approximately 400 genotyped donors, about 80% fell in the genetic ancestry cluster associated with self-reported Caucasian donors. An early release that covered about 600 HLA-typed donors contained approximately 300 gigabases of sequencing data and 80 million or so unique TCR sequences. Besides the first cohort of approximately 710 subjects, a separate validation cohort made up of 120 different subjects was used. Typing coverage differed by locus: A, B, C, DRB1 and DQB1 were typed in about 629-640 donors, DQA1 in approximately 520, DPA1 in 600 to 610, and DPB1 in 400 to 480. Donor age, sex, ethnicity and CMV serostatus were collected together with the repertoire data. To predict cytomegalovirus infection status, the study brought together high-throughput TCR immunosequencing, statistical association of individual TCRs with disease status, and machine learning. The study aimed to test whether signatures of past pathogen exposure could be identified by cataloging public T cell receptors. General findings and caveats noted by the study authors: The study gave a list of about 160 TCR beta chains associated with cytomegalovirus. According to the authors, the approach could potentially be generalized to other disease states and immunological phenotypes. According to a later analysis, TCR association rates differed among HLA loci, with DRB1 alleles showing the most associated TCRs and HLA-C alleles showing the fewest. The presence/absence analyses assumed that sequencing depth was roughly uniform across donors, and that assumption may not be true. Across donors, most TCR sequences were observed very rarely, whereas some public TCRs were present in many individuals. Strong co-occurrence of HLA alleles, especially DR and DQ, made assigning TCR associations to individual alleles difficult. In a later analysis, most CMV-associated TCR beta chains were found to appear HLA-restricted, with HLA associations seemingly driven largely by CMV exposure. An association between a missense DCLRE1C variant and V-gene and J-gene trimming of TCR beta chains was found in a later genetic analysis and replicated in an independent cohort. An earlier analysis of approximately 570 of the donors showed that most TCR beta V segments appeared in productive rearrangements either about 87% or about 30% of the time, which broadly matched IMGT annotations. CMV serostatus was the only immune exposure information available for the cohort. A further reported finding was that TCR beta sequences accurately predicted the HLA-A and HLA-B alleles for most subjects in the first cohort. Some IMGT-functional V segments, including TRBV6-2 and TRBV6-3, could not be told apart with the 87-base-pair reads, so those segments were excluded. Because HLA typing was unavailable for some donors at each locus, only the typed subset was used in association tests. The earlier analysis of 587 of the donors excluded approximately 15 rarely observed V segments, including chromosome 9 orphons, because counts were too low. In this cohort, only TCR beta chains were sequenced, and detectable features were limited by the absence of alpha or paired-chain data. A group of highly shared sequence variants was considered likely to be a technical artifact of the sequencing pipeline. A few of the identified cytomegalovirus-associated TCR beta chains were confirmed in vitro to be specific for cytomegalovirus antigens. The classifier was reported to diagnose cytomegalovirus status with high specificity and sensitivity in both the original cohort and the validation cohort. In a later analysis, more than 15,000 TCR beta sequences were associated with specific HLA alleles at a false discovery rate of 0.05. A later analysis reported that several top co-occurrence clusters appeared linked to parvovirus B19, influenza, CMV and Epstein-Barr virus. Correlated functional status among segregating V segments might be attributable to linkage disequilibrium, but an unknown experimental factor could not be ruled out. A later analysis found that HLA-associated TCR beta chains were more clonally expanded and had lower generation probabilities than equally common non-associated chains. A later genetic analysis reported fewer N-insertions in productive TCRs among donors in an Asian-associated ancestry cluster than the roughly 700-donor mean.

For this clone: This receptor's antigen is unknown. One base away there is no much larger clone; base qualities are not given.

Looking up the germline V gene yields CDR1 MNHEY and CDR2 SVGAGI. Between the V and J ends, shortened by 1 base and 0 bases respectively, the junction contains 9 bases. Spanning cysteine to phenylalanine, the CDR3 consists of 16 amino acids. CDR3 DNA only is kept here, 48 bases in frame from base 1. The library was produced with the immunoSEQ multiplex PCR assay. For the multiplex PCR, a mixture combining 60 forward primers for TCR Vbeta segments and 13 reverse primers for TCR Jbeta segments was used. The CDR3 region of rearranged TCR beta genes was amplified from genomic DNA by a multiplex PCR assay. On the Illumina HiSeq System, the amplified TCR beta libraries were sequenced as 87-base-pair reads. The source study handled its data this way. In a later analysis, some 80 million unique TCR beta chains were counted across the roughly 700 repertoires, and about 9.9 million of these chains were shared by at least two donors. Raw reads were error-corrected and collapsed into unique sequences by a nearest-neighbor algorithm in which closely related sequences were merged to remove PCR and sequencing errors. CDR3 sequences were aligned to IMGT reference sequences to assign V, D and J gene segments. For a sequence to be retained, a match of at least six nucleotides was required to both a V gene segment and a J gene segment. Rearrangements were called productive when the CDR3 lacked stop codons and stayed in frame with V and J; all others were non-productive. Following IMGT convention, CDR3 was defined as the stretch from the second conserved V-encoded cysteine up to the conserved J-encoded phenylalanine. The earlier analysis of a few hundred of the donors excluded any sequence lacking an unambiguous match to a single V gene segment. An earlier analysis of 500 to 600 of the donors classified V segments as functional when productive rearrangements were above 56.7% and as segregating when the standard deviation between donors was above 5%. A statistical classification framework was built to diagnose cytomegalovirus status from the catalog of TCR beta chain sequences. In a later analysis, TCR nucleotide sequences were compared against IMGT/GENE-DB human TR gene sequences so that V and J genes could be assigned. Using the TCRdist pipeline, a later analysis assigned CDR3 sequences along with most-parsimonious VDJ recombination scenarios. A later analysis defined each TCR beta chain by its CDR3 amino acid sequence plus V-gene family, and excluded reads lacking a unique V-gene family. A later analysis removed 500 to 600 highly shared, low-generation-probability nucleotide sequences to deal with suspected cross-contamination and a sequencing artifact. In a later analysis, a clonal expansion index was calculated for each public chain from normalized within-repertoire ranks of inferred template counts. A later analysis computed generation probabilities with a VDJ recombination model fitted to out-of-frame rearrangements, and checked the results against IGoR. Hypergeometric tests were used in a later analysis to score TCR-TCR, TCR-HLA and TCR-CMV co-occurrence, with a repertoire-size bias correction applied to the TCR pairs. To estimate false discovery rates, a later analysis permuted the HLA or CMV assignments 20 times. In a later analysis, co-occurring TCRs were grouped using DBSCAN, with TCRdist sequence similarity added in when clustering inside HLA-allele-positive subsets. Repertoires with fewer than 30,000 or more than 120,000 public chains were left out of co-occurrence clustering, as were a handful of repertoires with anomalous nucleotide sharing. Not all clones reach the TCRdb copy of this immuneACCESS table, which keeps in-frame sequences only. Checked studies attribute under half of the gap to unresolved V genes and leave the rest unexplained. For V, J and clone size, that table is used; D and trimming come from the DNA. The sample includes roughly 100,000 clones, with 60% to 85% observed a single time. Of the sample, under 1.5% falls within the top ten clones.

In total, 630 or so healthy bone marrow donors made up the cohort. At the time of sampling, all cohort members were nominally healthy, though unrecorded immune exposures were likely present. The donor tested CMV seronegative and was one of the 352 seronegative cohort members. Every donor gave a peripheral blood sample, and the peripheral blood mononuclear cells from that sample were used for TCR beta sequencing. Genomic DNA was extracted from the blood cell samples with the Qiagen DNeasy Blood Extraction Kit. This receptor was obtained from a man aged 35 to 55 in good health and CMV-seronegative. The rearranged chain carries TRBV6-5 and TRBJ2-2, with a weak D call of TRBD1 (5 bases match). The specimen was PBMCs. The CDR3 is CASSYWTPANTGELFF. DNA sequence: TGTGCCAGCAGTTACTGGACACCGGCGAACACCGGGGAGCTGTTTTTT.